This TCR beta chain originates from a study of T cell responses to AZD1222 COVID-19 vaccine. This CDR3 is 16 amino acids long. Germline V gene sequence: CDR1 SNHLY, CDR2 FYNNEI. Trimming shortened V by 8 bases and J by 4 bases, and 20 bases separated the two germline ends. Using immunoSEQ multiplex PCR, the repertoire was profiled, and TCRdb retains in-frame clones only, with some absent. Among tens of thousands of clones listed, 88% were seen once. This TCR came from an adult who received the AZD1222 COVID-19 vaccine. The chain combines TRBV2 with TRBJ1-4; D may be TRBD1 (6 bases). Sequences were derived from peripheral blood, sampled 28 days after the second AZD1222 dose. This CDR3 reads CASRYPPTGFNEKLFF. The CDR3 DNA is TGTGCCAGCCGTTACCCGCCGACAGGTTTTAATGAAAAACTGTTTTTT.